This note documents a single T cell receptor beta chain sequence. The target antigen is unknown. With 0 bases removed from V and 5 bases from J, the gap between germline ends came to 11 bases. This CDR3 is 15 amino acids long. Germline assignment: CDR1 LGHDT and CDR2 YNNKEL (reference sequence). This entry belongs to a study of T cell responses to AZD1222 COVID-19 vaccine. Study-level points and caveats: Baseline serostatus was positive in only a handful of AZD1222 recipients. The donors showed a predominance of white British ancestry and of females, with possible underestimation of clonal diversity.

Repertoires were generated with immunoSEQ multiplex PCR, while TCRdb's copy carries only in-frame clones and drops some. The sample carries 90,000 to 95,000 clones, 90% to 95% recorded once. The receptor was derived from an adult in good health. The specimen comprised peripheral blood, sampled on day 0 of AZD1222 vaccination. This chain uses TRBV3-1 (or the pseudogene TRBV3-2) with TRBJ1-3, with D unresolved. CDR3 protein: CASSQDPGLRNTIYF. Written as DNA, the CDR3 is TGTGCCAGCAGCCAAGACCCCGGTTTGAGAAACACCATATATTTT.